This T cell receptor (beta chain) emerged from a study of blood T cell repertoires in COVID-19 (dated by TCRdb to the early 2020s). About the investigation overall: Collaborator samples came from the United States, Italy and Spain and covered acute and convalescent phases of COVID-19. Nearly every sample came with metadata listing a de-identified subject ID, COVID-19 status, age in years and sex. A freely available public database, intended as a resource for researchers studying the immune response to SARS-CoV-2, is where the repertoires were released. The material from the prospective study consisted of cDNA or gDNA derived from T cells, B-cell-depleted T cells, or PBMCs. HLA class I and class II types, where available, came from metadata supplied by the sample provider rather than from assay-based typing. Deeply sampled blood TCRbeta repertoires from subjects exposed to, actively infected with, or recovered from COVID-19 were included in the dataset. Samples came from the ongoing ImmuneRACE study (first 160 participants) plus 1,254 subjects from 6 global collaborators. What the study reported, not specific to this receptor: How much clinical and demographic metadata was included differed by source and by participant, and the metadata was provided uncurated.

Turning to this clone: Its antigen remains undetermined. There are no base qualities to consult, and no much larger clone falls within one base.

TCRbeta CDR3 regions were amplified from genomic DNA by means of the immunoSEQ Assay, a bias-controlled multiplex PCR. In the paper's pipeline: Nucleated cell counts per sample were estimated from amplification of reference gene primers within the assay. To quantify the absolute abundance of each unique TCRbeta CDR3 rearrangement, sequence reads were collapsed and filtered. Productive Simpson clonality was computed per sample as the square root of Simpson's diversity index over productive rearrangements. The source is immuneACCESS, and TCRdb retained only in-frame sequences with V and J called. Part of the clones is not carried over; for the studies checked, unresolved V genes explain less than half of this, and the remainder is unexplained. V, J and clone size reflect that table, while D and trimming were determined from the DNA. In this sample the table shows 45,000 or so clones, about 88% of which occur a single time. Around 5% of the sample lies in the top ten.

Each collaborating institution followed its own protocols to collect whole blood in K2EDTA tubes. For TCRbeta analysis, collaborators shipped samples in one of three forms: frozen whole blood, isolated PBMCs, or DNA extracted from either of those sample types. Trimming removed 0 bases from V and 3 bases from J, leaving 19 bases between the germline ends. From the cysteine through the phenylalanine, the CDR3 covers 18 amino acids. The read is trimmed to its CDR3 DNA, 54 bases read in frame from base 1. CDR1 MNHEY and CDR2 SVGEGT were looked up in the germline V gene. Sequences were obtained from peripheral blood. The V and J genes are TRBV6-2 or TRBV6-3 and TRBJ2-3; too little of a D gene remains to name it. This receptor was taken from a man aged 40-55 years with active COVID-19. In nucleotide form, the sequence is TGTGCCAGCAGTTACTCGAGTAAGTCGAAACAGCCGACAGATACGCAGTATTTT. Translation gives CASSYSSKSKQPTDTQYF.